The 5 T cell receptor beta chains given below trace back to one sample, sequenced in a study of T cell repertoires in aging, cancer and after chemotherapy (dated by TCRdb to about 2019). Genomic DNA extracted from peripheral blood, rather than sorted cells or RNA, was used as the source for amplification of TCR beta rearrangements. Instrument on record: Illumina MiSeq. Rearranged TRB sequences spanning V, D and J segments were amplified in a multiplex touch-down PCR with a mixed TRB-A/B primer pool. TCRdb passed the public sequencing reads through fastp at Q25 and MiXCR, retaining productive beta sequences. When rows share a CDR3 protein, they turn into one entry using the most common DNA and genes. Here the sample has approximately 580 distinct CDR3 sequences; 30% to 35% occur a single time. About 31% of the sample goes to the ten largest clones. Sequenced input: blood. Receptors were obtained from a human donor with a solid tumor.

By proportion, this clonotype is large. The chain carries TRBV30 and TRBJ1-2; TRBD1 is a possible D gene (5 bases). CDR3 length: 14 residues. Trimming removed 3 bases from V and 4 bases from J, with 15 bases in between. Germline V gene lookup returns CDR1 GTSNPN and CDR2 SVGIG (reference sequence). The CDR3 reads CAWRDQGDPYGYTF. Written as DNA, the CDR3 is TGTGCCTGGAGGGACCAAGGGGACCCCTATGGCTACACCTTC.

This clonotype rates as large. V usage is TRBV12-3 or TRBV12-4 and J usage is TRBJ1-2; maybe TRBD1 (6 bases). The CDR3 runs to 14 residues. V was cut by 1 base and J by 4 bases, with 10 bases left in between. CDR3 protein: CASSLEGGFYGYTF. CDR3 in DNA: TGTGCCAGCAGTTTAGAGGGGGGGTTCTATGGCTACACCTTC.

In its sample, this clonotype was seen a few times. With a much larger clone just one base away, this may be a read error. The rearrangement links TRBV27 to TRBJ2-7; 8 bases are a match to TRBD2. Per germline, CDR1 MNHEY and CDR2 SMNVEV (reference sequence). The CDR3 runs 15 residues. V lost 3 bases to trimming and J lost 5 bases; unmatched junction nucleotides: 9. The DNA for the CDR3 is TGTGCCAGCAGTTTGGCCGCGACTAGCGCTGACGAGCAGTACTTC. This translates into CASSLAATSADEQYF.

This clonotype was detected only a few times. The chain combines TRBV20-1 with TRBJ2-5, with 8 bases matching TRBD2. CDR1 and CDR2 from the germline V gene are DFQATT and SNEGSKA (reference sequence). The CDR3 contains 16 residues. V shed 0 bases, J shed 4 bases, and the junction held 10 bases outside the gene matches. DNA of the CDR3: TGCAGTGCTAGAGATCCAGCGGGAGTGGGCGGAGAGACCCAGTACTTC. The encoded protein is CSARDPAGVGGETQYF.

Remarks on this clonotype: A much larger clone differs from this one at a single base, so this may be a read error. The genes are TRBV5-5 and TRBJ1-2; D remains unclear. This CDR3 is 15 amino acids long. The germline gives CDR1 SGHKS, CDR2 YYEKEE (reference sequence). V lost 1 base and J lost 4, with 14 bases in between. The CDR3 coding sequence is TGTGCCAGCAGCTTGCCGAGGGATAGTATCTATGGCTACACCTTC. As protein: CASSLPRDSIYGYTF.